This is a list of T cell receptor beta chains from one sample in a study of blood T cell repertoires in COVID-19. Generated by immunoSEQ multiplex PCR, the TCRdb table keeps only in-frame clones and is missing some. The sample holds roughly 310,000 clones, roughly 88% seen once. The specimen was peripheral blood. Source of these receptors: a woman in her twenties or thirties with COVID-19, enrolled during active disease. CDR3s include the opening cysteine and the closing phenylalanine or tryptophan. The order of the fields is J gene, V gene, clone size, CDR3 protein. Part of the rows lack a size; the others show once, few, many or a class for expanded clones.

TRBJ2-1 TRBV5-5 once CASSFRLAETNEQFF
TRBJ1-1 TRBV19 . CASSSILNTEAFF
TRBJ1-5 TRBV7-2 . CASSAAQSQPQHF
TRBJ1-2 TRBV12-3/TRBV12-4 . CASSGTVYGYTF
TRBJ2-1 TRBV9 . CASSVGASYNEQFF
TRBJ2-1 TRBV9 . CASSVAAGEYNEQFF
TRBJ2-1 TRBV7-8 . CASGLGPFYNEQFF
TRBJ1-2 TRBV29-1 few CSVKIPKGGDRLYGYTF
TRBJ2-2 TRBV28 . CASRTGGNTGELFF
TRBJ2-7 TRBV6-6 . CASSPISTGSNYEQYF
TRBJ1-1 TRBV21-1 . CASSRRTGEGYTEAFF
TRBJ1-2 TRBV28 . CASSLAGLYYGYTF
TRBJ1-1 TRBV7-2 many CASSLQNTEAFF
TRBJ2-2 TRBV11-2 . CASSFPAGGPIGELFF
TRBJ2-1 TRBV5-4 . CASSPQTGVYNEQFF
TRBJ1-5 TRBV21-1 . CASSAYRGHSNQPQHF
TRBJ1-1 TRBV9 . CASSVGTPPGDTEAFF
TRBJ1-2 TRBV3-1/TRBV3-2 . CASSPGTGTHGYTF
TRBJ2-7 TRBV5-1 few CASRPGSAGEQYF
TRBJ2-5 TRBV6-6 . CASSYFKETQYF
TRBJ2-7 TRBV21-1 . CASSKVGTDQYF
TRBJ1-4 TRBV28 . CASSFPPWREGEKLFF
TRBJ2-5 TRBV11-1 once CASTDRIQETQYF
TRBJ1-1 TRBV28 . CASTAGVTEAFF
TRBJ1-5 TRBV7-3 . CASSLQANQPQHF
TRBJ2-2 TRBV10-1 . CASSESVASGRLPFNTGELFF
TRBJ2-7 TRBV27 . CASSLWQGAREQYF
TRBJ2-1 TRBV29-1 . CSVPSGGNEQFF
TRBJ2-1 TRBV27 . CASSSRLAGLTNEQFF
TRBJ2-2 TRBV5-5 . CASSLRRGNTGELFF
TRBJ1-1 TRBV3-1/TRBV3-2 . CASSQRTGEAFF
TRBJ2-7 TRBV10-3 . CAISDGSFNYEQYF
TRBJ1-1 TRBV6-5 . CASRGGGTNTEAFF
TRBJ2-1 TRBV19 . CASSIERDNEQFF
TRBJ2-1 TRBV24-1 once CATSDLASGAYNEQFF
TRBJ2-7 TRBV5-1 . CASSTGQGYEQYF
TRBJ2-1 TRBV4-2 . CASSPGLAGYEQFF
TRBJ1-2 TRBV28 . CASSLRTGYGYTF